Listed here are 25 T cell receptor beta chains from one sample, sequenced in a study of T cell responses to AZD1222 COVID-19 vaccine. Some clones are missing from TCRdb's copy, which holds only in-frame ones; the method was immunoSEQ multiplex PCR. The sample has tens of thousands of clones; about 84% are singletons. Specimen: peripheral blood, collected on day 0 of AZD1222 vaccination. These receptors were taken from an adult in good health.

As DNA, the CDR3 is TGTGCCAGCAGCTTTAGTGGCAGGGGACCTCAAGAGACCCAGTACTTC. Amino acid sequence: CASSFSGRGPQETQYF. V is TRBV6-6 and J is TRBJ2-5; D is perhaps TRBD1 (6 bases). V was trimmed by 6 bases and J by 2 bases, leaving 19 bases between them. CDR3 length equals 16 residues. The germline V gene encodes CDR1 MNHNY and CDR2 SVGAGI (reference sequence).

The chain employs TRBV5-4 and TRBJ2-5, with D possibly being TRBD2 (8 bases). Germline V CDR1 and CDR2: SGHNT, YYREEE (reference sequence). The CDR3 is 19 amino acids. Trimming removed 0 bases from V and 5 bases from J, with 26 bases in between. The DNA of the CDR3 is TGTGCCAGCAGCTTGGGGCTAGCGGGCCCAGAGGGGGCCGAGGAGACCCAGTACTTC. It translates to CASSLGLAGPEGAEETQYF.

This clone is a singleton in its sample. The chain combines TRBV10-3 with TRBJ1-2, with 10 bases that match TRBD1. The CDR3 is 15 residues long. CDR1 and CDR2 from the germline V gene are ENHRY and SYGVKD. Trimming removed 4 bases from V and 7 bases from J; junction bases left unmatched: 9. Written as DNA, the CDR3 is TGTGCCATCAGTGGAGGGACAGGGGTACTCGGTGGCTACACCTTC. This sequence encodes CAISGGTGVLGGYTF.

The CDR3 DNA reads TGCAGCGTTGAAACGGGTTTTAAGTCCTACAATGAGCAGTTCTTC. It specifies CSVETGFKSYNEQFF. This rearrangement joins TRBV29-1 to TRBJ2-1, with D uncertain. Germline V gene lookup returns CDR1 SQVTM and CDR2 ANQGSEA. This CDR3 comprises 15 residues. V was clipped by 2 bases and J by 1 base, with 12 bases between them.

The chain links TRBV3-1 (or the pseudogene TRBV3-2) to TRBJ1-2; D uncertain. CDR3 length equals 13 residues. Germline V gene lookup returns CDR1 LGHDT and CDR2 YNNKEL (reference sequence). Deletions cut 1 base from V and 4 bases from J, with 7 bases between. CDR3 residues: CASSQVQSYGYTF. In DNA form, the CDR3 reads TGTGCCAGCAGCCAAGTACAGAGCTATGGCTACACCTTC.

The chain carries TRBV18 and TRBJ2-3; D possibly corresponds to TRBD1 (6 bases). Germline V lookup: CDR1 KGHSH, CDR2 LQKENI. The CDR3 extends over 15 amino acids. V lost 5 bases and J 5 bases, leaving 17 bases between the germline ends. The CDR3 spells CASSFSGQTIDTQYF. The CDR3, as DNA: TGTGCCAGCTCATTTTCCGGACAGACAATAGATACGCAGTATTTT.

CDR3 bases: TGTGCCAGCAGCTTAGAAGGACAGGGTCGGTGGACCCAGTACTTC. Encoded protein: CASSLEGQGRWTQYF. The chain employs TRBV7-6 and TRBJ2-5; 8 bases agree with TRBD1. From germline, CDR1 is SGHVS and CDR2 FNYEAQ. The CDR3 extends over 15 amino acids. V lost 1 base to trimming and J lost 7 bases; unmatched junction nucleotides: 8. The entire variable domain, with the rest obtained from reference TRBV7-6 and TRBJ2-5, is as follows: GAGVSQSPRYKVTKRGQDVALRCDPISGHVSLYWYRQALGQGPEFLTYFNYEAQQDKSGLPNDRFSAERPEGSISTLTIQRTEQRDSAMYRCASSLEGQGRWTQYFGPGTRLLVL.

The chain links TRBV6-5 to TRBJ1-1; D gene unclear. Germline CDR1 and CDR2: MNHEY and SVGAGI. The V end was cut by 6 bases, the J end by 1 base, with 12 bases between. The CDR3 runs 14 residues. The CDR3, as DNA: TGTGCCAGCAGCACAAAACCGGGGAACACTGAAGCTTTCTTT. Amino acid sequence: CASSTKPGNTEAFF.

The chain uses TRBV2 and TRBJ2-2, with D possibly being TRBD2 (5 bases). This CDR3 contains 14 residues. Germline V CDR1 and CDR2: SNHLY, FYNNEI. Trimming stripped 10 bases from V and 5 bases from J, with 17 bases between. The CDR3 DNA sequence: TGTGCCACCTCGGACCTCGGGGTTACCGGGGAGCTGTTTTTT. It translates to CATSDLGVTGELFF.

The chain couples TRBV18 to TRBJ2-3; D could derive from TRBD1 or TRBD2 (5 bases each). The CDR3 has 16 amino acids. Trimming stripped 3 bases from V and 2 bases from J, with 15 bases between. Germline lookup yields CDR1 KGHSH and CDR2 LQKENI. The CDR3 here is CASSPLRGRLTDTQYF. CDR3 nucleotides: TGTGCCAGCTCACCGTTAAGGGGACGGCTCACAGATACGCAGTATTTT.

The CDR3 DNA reads as TGCGCCAGCAGCCATGGACAGGGGGCTGAAGCTTTCTTT. Translated, it gives CASSHGQGAEAFF. The chain is built from TRBV4-3 and TRBJ1-1, with 10 positions matching TRBD1. Per the germline V gene, CDR1 is LGHNA and CDR2 is YSLEER. With V trimmed by 3 bases and J by 6 bases, 1 base remained unmatched. This CDR3 is 13 amino acids long.

The chain carries TRBV7-2 and TRBJ1-3, with D unclear. CDR1 SGHTA and CDR2 FQGNSA come from the germline V gene. The CDR3 is 15 amino acids. V lost 3 bases and J lost 0, with 9 bases in between. CDR3 sequence (DNA): TGTGCCAGCAGCTTCCGGGCCATCTCTGGAAACACCATATATTTT. Protein: CASSFRAISGNTIYF.

The chain is built from TRBV10-3 and TRBJ1-2; 9 bases align to TRBD1. CDR1 is ENHRY, CDR2 SYGVKD, per germline. This CDR3 contains 13 residues. V shed 10 bases, J shed 2 bases, and the junction held 5 bases outside the gene matches. CDR3 region: CATRTGDNYGYTF. The DNA for the CDR3 is TGTGCCACTCGGACAGGGGACAACTATGGCTACACCTTC.

The rearrangement joins TRBV6-5 to TRBJ2-7; TRBD1 matches at 7 bases. The germline V gene has CDR1 MNHEY and CDR2 SVGAGI. The CDR3 extends over 13 amino acids. V shed 7 bases, J shed 4 bases, and the junction held 7 bases outside the gene matches. The DNA for the CDR3 is TGTGCCAGCACAGCGACAGGGACATACGAGCAGTACTTC. This gives the protein CASTATGTYEQYF.

The gene calls are TRBV6-4 and TRBJ2-7; TRBD1 or TRBD2 may be the D gene (5 bases each). Germline V lookup: CDR1 MRHNA, CDR2 SNTAGT. V lost 7 bases, J lost 2 bases, and 9 bases lay in between. The CDR3 loop spans 12 amino acids. This CDR3 is CASKRGAYEQYF. Written as DNA, the CDR3 is TGTGCCAGCAAGAGAGGGGCCTACGAGCAGTACTTC.

The chain has TRBV28 and TRBJ2-7, with D possibly TRBD1 on 6 matching bases. V was cut by 5 bases and J by 1 base, with 9 bases left in between. CDR3 size: 13 residues. Looked up from germline, CDR1 is MDHEN and CDR2 is SYDVKM. The CDR3 DNA reads as TGTGCCAGCAGTACAACAGGGTCCTACGAGCAGTACTTC. It yields the protein CASSTTGSYEQYF.

This chain joins TRBV28 and TRBJ1-1; D is uncertain. V was pared by 2 bases and J by 5 bases, with 9 bases between. Germline V gene lookup returns CDR1 MDHEN and CDR2 SYDVKM. This CDR3 is 13 amino acids long. The CDR3: CASSLIGRTEAFF. The CDR3 DNA sequence: TGTGCCAGCAGTTTAATTGGGCGAACTGAAGCTTTCTTT.

The CDR3 is CASSQDGGQGGNTIYF. CDR3 DNA sequence: TGTGCCAGCAGCCAAGATGGGGGACAGGGTGGAAACACCATATATTTT. The rearrangement links TRBV4-2 to TRBJ1-3, with 9 bases identical to TRBD1. CDR1 LGHNA and CDR2 YNFKEQ come from the germline V gene. J lost 3 bases, V lost 0 bases, and 3 bases had no gene match. This CDR3 comprises 16 residues.

The chain links TRBV5-1 to TRBJ2-1, with 15 bases identical to TRBD2. V lost 4 bases and J lost 4; bases outside the gene matches: 3. This CDR3 is 16 amino acids long. Germline V gene sequence: CDR1 SGHRS, CDR2 YFSETQ. For the CDR3, the DNA is TGCGCCAGCAGCCCGGGACTAGCGGGGGGTTACAATGAGCAGTTCTTC. Residues: CASSPGLAGGYNEQFF.

The chain has TRBV28 and TRBJ2-1; TRBD2 aligns across 8 bases. This CDR3 is built from 15 residues. Germline V CDR1 and CDR2: MDHEN, SYDVKM. Trimming took 5 bases from V and 4 from J; bases not matched to a gene: 7. The CDR3 loop is CASSRGGTFYNEQFF. The CDR3 coding sequence is TGTGCCAGCAGTCGGGGGGGGACCTTTTACAATGAGCAGTTCTTC.

The rearrangement links TRBV7-9 to TRBJ2-5; D gene unclear. Trimming took off 9 bases at V and 1 base at J, with 12 bases between the two ends. Germline CDR1 reads SEHNR; CDR2 reads FQNEAQ (reference sequence). The CDR3 runs to 13 residues. The CDR3 sequence: CASMGSGQETQYF. In DNA form, the CDR3 reads TGTGCCAGTATGGGTTCTGGCCAAGAGACCCAGTACTTC.

The rearrangement links TRBV18 to TRBJ2-3; D is possibly TRBD1 or TRBD2 (6 bases each). This CDR3 is 15 amino acids long. Germline V lookup: CDR1 KGHSH, CDR2 LQKENI. Trimming pared 7 bases from V and 2 bases from J, leaving 16 bases between. The CDR3 bases are TGTGCCAGCTTGGTAGCGGAGGGGGTCACAGATACGCAGTATTTT. Translating it yields CASLVAEGVTDTQYF.

The chain carries TRBV30 and TRBJ1-2; 7 nucleotides line up with TRBD1. CDR1 GTSNPN and CDR2 SVGIG come from the germline V gene (reference sequence). Trimming at V came to 5 bases and at J to 1 base, leaving 1 base not matched to a gene. This CDR3 has 12 amino acids. CDR3 DNA sequence: TGTGCCTGGTCAGGGGGTAACTATGGCTACACCTTC. Amino acids: CAWSGGNYGYTF.

The chain uses TRBV28 and TRBJ2-7; 8 bases align to TRBD2. The trim removed 5 bases at V and 1 base at J, leaving 10 bases unmatched. The CDR3 is 16 residues long. Germline V lookup: CDR1 MDHEN, CDR2 SYDVKM. The CDR3 reads CASSPLVSGSSYEQYF. CDR3 in DNA: TGTGCCAGCAGTCCCCTAGTGAGCGGGAGTTCCTACGAGCAGTACTTC. Full variable domain (remainder filled in from reference TRBV28 and TRBJ2-7): DVKVTQSSRYLVKRTGEKVFLECVQDMDHENMFWYRQDPGLGLRLIYFSYDVKMKEKGDIPEGYSVSREKKERFSLILESASTNQTSMYLCASSPLVSGSSYEQYFGPGTRLTVT.

This clone has a single count. The CDR3 loop is CASRNSDSNTEAFF. As DNA, the CDR3 is TGTGCCAGCAGAAACAGTGATTCGAACACTGAAGCTTTCTTT. V and J are TRBV6-4 and TRBJ1-1; D remains ambiguous. V was clipped by 6 bases and J by 1 base, with 12 bases between them. The CDR3 extends over 14 amino acids. Germline CDR1 is MRHNA and CDR2 is SNTAGT.